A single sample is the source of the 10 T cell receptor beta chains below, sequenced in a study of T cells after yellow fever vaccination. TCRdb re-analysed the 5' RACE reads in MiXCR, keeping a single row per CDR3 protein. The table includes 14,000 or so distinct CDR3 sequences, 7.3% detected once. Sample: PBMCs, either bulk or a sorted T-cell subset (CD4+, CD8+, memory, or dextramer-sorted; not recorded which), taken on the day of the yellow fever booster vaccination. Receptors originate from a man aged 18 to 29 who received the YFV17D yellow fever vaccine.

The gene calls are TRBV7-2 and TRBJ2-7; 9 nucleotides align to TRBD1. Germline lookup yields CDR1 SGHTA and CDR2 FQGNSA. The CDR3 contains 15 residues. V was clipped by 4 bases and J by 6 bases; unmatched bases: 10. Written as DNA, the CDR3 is TGTGCCAGCAGCTGGAACTTGGGACAGGGAGGCGAGCAGTACTTC. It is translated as CASSWNLGQGGEQYF.

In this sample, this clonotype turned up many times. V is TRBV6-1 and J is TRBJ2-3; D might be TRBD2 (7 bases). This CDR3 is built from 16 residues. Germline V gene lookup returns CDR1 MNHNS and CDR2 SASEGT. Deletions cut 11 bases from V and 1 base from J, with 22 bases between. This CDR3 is CAGKRGGGRGTDTQYF. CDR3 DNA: TGTGCCGGCAAACGCGGCGGGGGCCGGGGCACAGATACGCAGTATTTT.

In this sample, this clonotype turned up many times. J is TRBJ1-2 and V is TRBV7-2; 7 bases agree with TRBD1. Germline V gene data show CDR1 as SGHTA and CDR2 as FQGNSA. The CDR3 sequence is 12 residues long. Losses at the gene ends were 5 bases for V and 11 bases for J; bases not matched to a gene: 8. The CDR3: CASSPEGRGYTF. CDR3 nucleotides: TGTGCCAGCAGCCCCGAGGGCAGGGGGTACACCTTC.

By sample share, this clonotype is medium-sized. This chain's CDR3 is CASSSRQGKRYEQYF. The CDR3 nucleotides read TGTGCCAGCAGTTCGCGACAGGGGAAACGCTACGAGCAGTACTTC. The V and J genes are TRBV12-3 or TRBV12-4 and TRBJ2-7; 8 bases agree with TRBD1. The CDR3 totals 15 residues. Losses at the gene ends were 4 bases for V and 3 bases for J; bases not matched to a gene: 8.

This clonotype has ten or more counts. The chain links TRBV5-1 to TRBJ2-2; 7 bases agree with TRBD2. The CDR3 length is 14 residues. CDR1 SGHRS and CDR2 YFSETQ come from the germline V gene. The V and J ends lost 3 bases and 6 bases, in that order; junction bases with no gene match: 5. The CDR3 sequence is CASSWGGVSGELFF. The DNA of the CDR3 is TGCGCCAGCAGCTGGGGAGGGGTCTCCGGGGAGCTGTTTTTT.

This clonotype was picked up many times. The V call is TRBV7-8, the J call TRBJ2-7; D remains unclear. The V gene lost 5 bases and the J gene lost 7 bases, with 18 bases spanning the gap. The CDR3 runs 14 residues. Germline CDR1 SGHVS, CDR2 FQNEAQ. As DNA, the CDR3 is TGTGCCAGCAGCCTCCCAAGGGTAGGTGGTGAGCAGTACTTC. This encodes CASSLPRVGGEQYF.

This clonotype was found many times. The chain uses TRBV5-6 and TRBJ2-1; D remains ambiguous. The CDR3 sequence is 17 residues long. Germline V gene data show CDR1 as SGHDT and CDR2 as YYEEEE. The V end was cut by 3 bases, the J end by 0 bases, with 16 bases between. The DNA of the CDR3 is TGTGCCAGCAGCTGGCTTAAGGGCGGCAGCTCCTACAATGAGCAGTTCTTC. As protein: CASSWLKGGSSYNEQFF. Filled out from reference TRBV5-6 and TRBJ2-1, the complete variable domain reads DAGVTQSPTHLIKTRGQQVTLRCSPKSGHDTVSWYQQALGQGPQFIFQYYEEEERQRGNFPDRFSGHQFPNYSSELNVNALLLGDSALYLCASSWLKGGSSYNEQFFGPGTRLTVL.

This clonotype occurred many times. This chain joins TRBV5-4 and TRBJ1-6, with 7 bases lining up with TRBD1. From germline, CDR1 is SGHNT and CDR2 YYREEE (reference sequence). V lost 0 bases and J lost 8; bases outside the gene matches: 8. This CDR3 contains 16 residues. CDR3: CASSLGAGTVDSPLHF. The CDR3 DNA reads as TGTGCCAGCAGCTTGGGGGCAGGGACAGTTGATTCACCCCTCCACTTT.

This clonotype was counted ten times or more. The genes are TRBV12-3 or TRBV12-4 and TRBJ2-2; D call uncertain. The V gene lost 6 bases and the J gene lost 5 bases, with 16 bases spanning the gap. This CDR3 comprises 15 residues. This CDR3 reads CASSPSGRQTGELFF. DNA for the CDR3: TGTGCCAGCAGCCCCTCCGGACGGCAGACCGGGGAGCTGTTTTTT.

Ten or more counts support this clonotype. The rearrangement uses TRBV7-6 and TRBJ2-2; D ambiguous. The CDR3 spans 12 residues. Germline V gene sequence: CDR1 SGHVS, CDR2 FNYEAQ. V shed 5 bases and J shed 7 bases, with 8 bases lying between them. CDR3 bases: TGTGCCAGCAGCCCCTTTATCGGGGAGCTGTTTTTT. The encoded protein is CASSPFIGELFF.